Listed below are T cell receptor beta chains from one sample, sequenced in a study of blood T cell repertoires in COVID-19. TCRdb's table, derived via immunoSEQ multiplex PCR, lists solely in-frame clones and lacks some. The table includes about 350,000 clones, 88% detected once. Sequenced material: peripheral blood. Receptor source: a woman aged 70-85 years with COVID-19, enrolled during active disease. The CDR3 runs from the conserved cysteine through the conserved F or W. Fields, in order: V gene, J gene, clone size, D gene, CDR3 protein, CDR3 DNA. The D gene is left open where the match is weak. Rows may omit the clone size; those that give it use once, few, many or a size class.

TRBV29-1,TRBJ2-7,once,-,CSVVAGGQLYEQYF,TGCAGCGTTGTCGCCGGGGGACAGCTCTACGAGCAGTACTTC
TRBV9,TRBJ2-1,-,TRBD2,CASSASTSGDNEQFF,TGTGCCAGCAGCGCCTCGACTAGCGGGGACAATGAGCAGTTCTTC
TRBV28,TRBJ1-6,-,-,CASSPLTGDAPLHF,TGTGCCAGCAGTCCCTTGACAGGCGACGCGCCCCTCCACTTT
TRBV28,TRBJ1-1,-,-,CASSLSIPGNFPTFF,TGTGCCAGCAGTTTATCAATCCCAGGAAACTTTCCTACTTTCTTT
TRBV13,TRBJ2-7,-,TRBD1,CASSPRTGSEQYF,TGTGCCAGCAGCCCTAGGACAGGGAGCGAGCAGTACTTC
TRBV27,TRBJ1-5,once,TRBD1,CASSLTGANQPQHF,TGTGCCAGCAGTTTAACAGGGGCTAATCAGCCCCAGCATTTT
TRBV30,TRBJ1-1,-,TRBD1,CAWSGQGHTEAFF,TGTGCCTGGAGTGGACAGGGGCACACTGAAGCTTTCTTT
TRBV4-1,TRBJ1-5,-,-,CASSQRQVLGQPQHF,TGCGCCAGCAGCCAGCGACAGGTCCTTGGACAGCCCCAGCATTTT
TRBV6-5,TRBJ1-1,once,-,CASSYSIDGVAEAFF,TGTGCCAGCAGTTACTCGATTGACGGGGTCGCCGAAGCTTTCTTT
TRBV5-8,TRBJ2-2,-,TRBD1,CASSFGQGYGELFF,TGTGCCAGCAGTTTTGGACAGGGGTACGGGGAGCTGTTTTTT
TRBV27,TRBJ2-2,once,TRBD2,CASSLTLAGGTGELFF,TGTGCCAGCAGTTTAACACTAGCGGGGGGCACCGGGGAGCTGTTTTTT
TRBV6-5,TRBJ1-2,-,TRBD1,CASSYRTGTATVVTF,TGTGCCAGCAGTTACCGGACCGGGACAGCTACAGTAGTCACCTTC
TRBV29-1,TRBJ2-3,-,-,CSAPGTASTDTQYF,TGCAGCGCCCCTGGTACAGCTAGCACAGATACGCAGTATTTT
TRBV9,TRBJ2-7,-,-,CASSPSVPYEQYF,TGTGCCAGCAGCCCTTCCGTCCCCTACGAGCAGTACTTC
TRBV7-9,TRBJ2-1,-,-,CASRQENNEQFF,TGTGCCAGCAGACAGGAAAACAATGAGCAGTTCTTC
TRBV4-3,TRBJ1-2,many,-,CASSQEGRGDASGYTF,TGCGCCAGCAGCCAAGAGGGTAGGGGCGACGCGAGCGGCTACACCTTC
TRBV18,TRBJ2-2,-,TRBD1,CASSPPSGGRTTGELFF,TGTGCCAGCTCACCACCCTCAGGGGGCCGAACCACCGGGGAGCTGTTTTTT
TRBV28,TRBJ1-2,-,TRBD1,CASSYRGPIYGYTF,TGTGCCAGCAGCTACAGGGGGCCCATCTATGGCTACACCTTC
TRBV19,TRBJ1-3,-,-,CASSRGFGNTIYF,TGTGCCAGTAGTCGGGGGTTCGGAAACACCATATATTTT
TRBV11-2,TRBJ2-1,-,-,CASSWRATEQFF,TGTGCCAGCAGCTGGAGGGCGACGGAGCAGTTCTTC
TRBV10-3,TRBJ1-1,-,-,CAIRTDTEAFF,TGTGCCATAAGGACAGACACTGAAGCTTTCTTT
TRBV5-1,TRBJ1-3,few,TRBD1,CASSPLTGGGNTIYF,TGCGCCAGCAGCCCGCTGACAGGGGGCGGAAACACCATATATTTT
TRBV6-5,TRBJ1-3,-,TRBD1,CASSRGQDSGNTIYF,TGTGCCAGCAGCCGGGGACAGGACTCTGGAAACACCATATATTTT
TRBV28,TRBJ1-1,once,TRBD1,CASALGQGAEAFF,TGTGCCAGCGCCCTCGGACAGGGCGCTGAAGCTTTCTTT
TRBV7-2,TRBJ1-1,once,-,CASSLALGWNTEAFF,TGTGCCAGCAGCTTAGCCCTCGGGTGGAACACTGAAGCTTTCTTT
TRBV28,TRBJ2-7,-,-,CASSGTPLAYEQYF,TGTGCCAGCAGCGGGACACCTTTGGCCTACGAGCAGTACTTC
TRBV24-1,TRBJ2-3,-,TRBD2,CAIRSRGEDTQYF,TGTGCCATCCGAAGCCGGGGGGAGGATACGCAGTATTTT
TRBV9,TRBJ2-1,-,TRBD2,CASSPMGLADYNEQFF,TGTGCCAGCAGCCCCATGGGGCTAGCGGACTACAATGAGCAGTTCTTC
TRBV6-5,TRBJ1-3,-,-,CATRARGSGNTIYF,TGTGCCACTCGGGCTAGGGGCTCTGGAAACACCATATATTTT
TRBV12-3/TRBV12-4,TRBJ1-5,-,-,CASSSGGDQPQHF,TGTGCCAGCAGCTCCGGGGGGGATCAGCCCCAGCATTTT
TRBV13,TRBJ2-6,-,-,CASSSAGVTGANVLTF,TGTGCCAGCAGCTCAGCAGGGGTTACCGGGGCCAACGTCCTGACTTTC
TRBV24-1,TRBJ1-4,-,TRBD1,CATSDPTGGEIEKLFF,TGTGCCACCAGTGACCCCACAGGGGGCGAAATCGAAAAACTGTTTTTT
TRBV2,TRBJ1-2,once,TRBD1,CASSASTGYGYTF,TGTGCCAGCAGTGCATCGACAGGGTATGGCTACACCTTC
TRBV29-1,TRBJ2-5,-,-,CSVGRVETQYF,TGCAGCGTTGGGAGAGTGGAGACCCAGTACTTC
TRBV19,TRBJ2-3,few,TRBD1,CASSIGQGATDTQYF,TGTGCCAGTAGTATAGGGCAGGGGGCAACAGATACGCAGTATTTT
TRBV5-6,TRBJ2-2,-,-,CASSLTRNTGELFF,TGTGCCAGCAGCTTGACACGGAACACCGGGGAGCTGTTTTTT
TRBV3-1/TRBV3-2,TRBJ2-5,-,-,CASSQGQFQETQYF,TGTGCCAGCAGCCAAGGACAGTTCCAAGAGACCCAGTACTTC
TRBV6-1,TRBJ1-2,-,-,CASSDARGNTNYGYTF,TGTGCCAGCAGTGACGCCAGGGGTAATACTAACTATGGCTACACCTTC
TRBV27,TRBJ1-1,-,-,CASRRTAGANTEAFF,TGTGCCAGCAGAAGGACCGCAGGGGCGAACACTGAAGCTTTCTTT
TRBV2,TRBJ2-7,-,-,CASTTDTLYEQYF,TGTGCCAGCACTACTGACACCCTCTACGAGCAGTACTTC
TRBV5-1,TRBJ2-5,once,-,CASSWTVQETQYF,TGCGCCAGCAGCTGGACAGTTCAAGAGACCCAGTACTTC
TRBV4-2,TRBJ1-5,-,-,CASSQGTGGSNQPQHF,TGTGCCAGCAGCCAAGGAACGGGGGGGAGCAATCAGCCCCAGCATTTT
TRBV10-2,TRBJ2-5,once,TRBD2,CASSLTSGGQETQYF,TGCGCCAGCAGTCTAACTAGCGGGGGTCAAGAGACCCAGTACTTC
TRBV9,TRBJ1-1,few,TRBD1,CASSRGQGRENTEAFF,TGTGCCAGCAGCCGTGGACAGGGAAGGGAGAACACTGAAGCTTTCTTT
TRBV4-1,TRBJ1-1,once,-,CASSQVVLNTEAFF,TGCGCCAGCAGCCAAGTCGTCCTGAACACTGAAGCTTTCTTT
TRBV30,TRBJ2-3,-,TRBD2,CAWSVGSGGVDTQYF,TGTGCCTGGAGTGTAGGTAGCGGGGGGGTGGATACGCAGTATTTT
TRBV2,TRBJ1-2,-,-,CASSEGTEDGYTF,TGTGCCAGCAGTGAAGGGACGGAGGATGGCTACACCTTC
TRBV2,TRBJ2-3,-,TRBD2,CASSRDTPASGGPQYF,TGTGCCAGCAGCCGCGACACTCCCGCTAGCGGGGGACCGCAGTATTTT
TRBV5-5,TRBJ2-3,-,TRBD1,CASSLGTGNGDTQYF,TGTGCCAGCAGCTTAGGGACAGGGAATGGGGATACGCAGTATTTT
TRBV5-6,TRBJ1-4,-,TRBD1,CASSPYRTGKGNEKLFF,TGTGCCAGCAGCCCCTACCGGACAGGGAAGGGCAATGAAAAACTGTTTTTT
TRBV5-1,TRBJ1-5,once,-,CASSLVPGGSNQPQHF,TGCGCCAGCAGCTTGGTTCCCGGGGGAAGCAATCAGCCCCAGCATTTT
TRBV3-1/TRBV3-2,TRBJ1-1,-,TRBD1,CASSQMAGTGIEAFF,TGTGCCAGCAGCCAAATGGCCGGGACAGGGATAGAAGCTTTCTTT
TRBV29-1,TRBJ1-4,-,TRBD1,CSVAGGEKLFF,TGCAGCGTGGCAGGGGGTGAAAAACTGTTTTTT